This T cell receptor beta chain was captured by sequencing in a study of OX40 agonist ivuxolimab in advanced cancers. Method: immunoSEQ multiplex PCR; TCRdb's copy keeps in-frame clones and lacks some. The sample holds about 68,000 clones, roughly four fifths seen once. V dropped 6 bases and J dropped 5 bases, with 19 bases sitting between them. CDR1 and CDR2 from the germline V gene are MNHNS and SASEGT. The CDR3 totals 15 residues. Sequenced material: CD4+ or CD8+ T cells sorted from blood, taken in a trial of the OX40 agonist ivuxolimab. This clonotype originated in an adult with an advanced solid tumor such as melanoma, head and neck, liver or kidney cancer. The rearrangement links TRBV6-1 to TRBJ1-1, with TRBD1 as a possible D gene (5 bases). The CDR3 nucleotides read TGTGCCAGCAGGGGACCAAATGGCCATAATACTGAAGCTTTCTTT. Its translation: CASRGPNGHNTEAFF.